Each of the 14 T cell receptor beta chains below was sequenced from the same sample in a study of human T cells and chemical hapten exposure. Sample time point: patch test 2, 6 weeks after DPC sensitization. The treatment is: therapeutic diphenylcyclopropenone sensitization with weekly scalp DPC. TCRdb reprocessed the RACE reads via MiXCR and lists one record per CDR3 protein. The sample contains over 130,000 distinct CDR3 sequences, 10% to 15% of which appear only once. The source was whole blood, collected in connection with sensitization to the hapten diphenylcyclopropenone (DPC). These receptors came from a woman between 45 and 60 years old with alopecia areata. Some clones in this sample may be carry-over from other donors' samples.

This clonotype turned up a few times. The chain couples TRBV6-2 or TRBV6-3 to TRBJ2-5, with D possibly matching TRBD2 (6 bases). The CDR3 has 15 residues. Deletions cut 1 base from V and 5 bases from J, with 14 bases between. The germline V gene encodes CDR1 MNHEY and CDR2 SVGEGT. The CDR3 protein is CASSYWAGRGETQYF. DNA for the CDR3: TGTGCCAGCAGTTACTGGGCGGGGAGAGGCGAGACCCAGTACTTC.

This clonotype was seen ten or more times. This chain uses TRBV5-5 with TRBJ2-5; maybe TRBD2 (6 bases). The CDR3 covers 16 residues. The germline V and J ends were trimmed by 0 bases and 5 bases, with 17 bases remaining between them. The V gene's germline CDR1 is SGHKS and CDR2 YYEKEE (reference sequence). CDR3 DNA sequence: TGTGCCAGCAGCTTGGTGTTAGTAGGGCGGGGCGAGACCCAGTACTTC. It translates to CASSLVLVGRGETQYF.

This clonotype was found many times. The chain joins TRBV7-2 to TRBJ1-1; maybe TRBD1 (5 bases). Germline V CDR1 and CDR2: SGHTA, FQGNSA. V dropped 4 bases and J dropped 3 bases, with 12 bases sitting between them. CDR3 length equals 14 residues. The CDR3 DNA sequence: TGTGCCAGCAGCTCCAGGGTCGGGGACACTGAAGCTTTCTTT. Translating it yields CASSSRVGDTEAFF.

The chain joins TRBV7-2 to TRBJ2-3; 9 nucleotides match TRBD2. The V and J ends lost 4 bases and 6 bases, in that order; junction bases with no gene match: 5. CDR1 and CDR2 from the germline V gene are SGHTA and FQGNSA. The CDR3 consists of 14 residues. The CDR3 sequence is CASSSAGLADTQYF. The CDR3 DNA reads TGTGCCAGCAGCTCCGCTGGACTAGCGGATACGCAGTATTTT.

In this sample, this clonotype turned up a few times. The J gene is TRBJ2-1, the V gene TRBV3-1; TRBD2 matches 8 bases. The CDR3 covers 12 residues. The germline gives CDR1 LGHDT, CDR2 YNNKEL (reference sequence). CDR3 bases: TGTGCAAGCGGGAGCTCCTACAATGAGCAGTTCTTC. Protein: CASGSSYNEQFF.

This clonotype was counted only a few times. The chain joins TRBV2 to TRBJ2-3, with 7 bases lining up with TRBD2. The CDR3 runs to 14 residues. CDR1 and CDR2 (germline): SNHLY, FYNNEI. The V and J ends lost 4 bases and 5 bases, in that order; junction bases with no gene match: 6. CDR3: CASSVRREIDTQYF. DNA of the CDR3: TGTGCCAGCAGTGTCCGGCGGGAGATAGATACGCAGTATTTT.

V is TRBV18 and J is TRBJ2-7, with 13 bases lining up with TRBD2. This CDR3 comprises 16 residues. The V segment lost 3 bases and the J segment 4 bases; nucleotides outside the gene matches: 6. CDR1 KGHSH and CDR2 LQKENI come from the germline V gene. CDR3 sequence: CASSPRTSGSVYEQYF. DNA of the CDR3: TGTGCCAGCTCACCGAGGACTAGCGGGAGTGTGTACGAGCAGTACTTC.

A few counts support this clonotype. This chain joins TRBV6-5 and TRBJ1-2; D is uncertain. Per the germline V gene, CDR1 is MNHEY and CDR2 is SVGAGI. V lost 0 bases, J lost 2 bases, and 10 bases lay in between. The CDR3 covers 15 residues. The CDR3: CASSYSPTLNYGYTF. CDR3 coding DNA: TGTGCCAGCAGTTACTCGCCTACCCTCAACTATGGCTACACCTTC.

This clonotype was picked up a small number of times. V gene TRBV20-1 combines with J gene TRBJ2-1; possibly TRBD1 or TRBD2 for D (6 bases each). Trimming shortened V by 0 bases and J by 7 bases, and 16 bases separated the two germline ends. The CDR3 spans 15 residues. Germline V lookup: CDR1 DFQATT, CDR2 SNEGSKA (reference sequence). The CDR3 reads CSARDGGLMGNEQFF. The CDR3 DNA is TGCAGTGCTAGAGATGGGGGGCTTATGGGGAATGAGCAGTTCTTC.

As regards this clonotype: This may stem from a read error, because a much larger clone lies one nucleotide away. The J gene is TRBJ1-1, the V gene TRBV6-6, with D possibly TRBD1 on 6 matching bases. Germline V lookup: CDR1 MNHNY, CDR2 SVGAGI (reference sequence). The CDR3 totals 12 residues. CDR3 DNA: TGTGCCAGTAATCGCAGGGACACTGAAGCTCTCTTT. This sequence encodes CASNRRDTEALF.

The chain has TRBV24-1 and TRBJ2-3, with TRBD1 matching 10 bases. Per the germline V gene, CDR1 is KGHDR and CDR2 is SFDVKD. The junction had 4 bases not matched to a gene; V was cut back by 4 bases and J by 4 bases. The CDR3 is 15 residues long. Here the CDR3 reads CATSEGQGKPDTQYF. The DNA for the CDR3 is TGTGCCACCAGTGAGGGACAGGGGAAGCCAGATACGCAGTATTTT.

The chain uses TRBV20-1 and TRBJ1-6, with 10 bases matching TRBD1. J gave up 10 bases and V 3 bases, and 6 bases lay outside the gene matches. Germline CDR1 and CDR2: DFQATT and SNEGSKA (reference sequence). The CDR3 loop spans 14 amino acids. The CDR3 loop is CSARAGTGDSPLHF. CDR3 DNA sequence: TGCAGTGCTAGGGCCGGGACAGGGGACTCACCCCTCCACTTT.

This clonotype was seen a handful of times. CDR3 in amino acids: CSAAGRLLSEQFF. In nucleotides, the CDR3 is TGCAGCGCCGCGGGGCGGCTACTCAGTGAGCAGTTCTTC. The V and J genes are TRBV29-1 and TRBJ2-1; weak D call: TRBD2 (6 bases). The germline gives CDR1 SQVTM, CDR2 ANQGSEA. The CDR3 spans 13 residues. The V and J ends lost 7 bases and 9 bases respectively, with 19 bases between them.

This clonotype occurred a few times. This chain joins TRBV19 and TRBJ2-2, with D possibly matching TRBD2 (6 bases). V was clipped by 5 bases and J by 2 bases, with 15 bases between them. This CDR3 contains 16 residues. Germline-derived CDR1 and CDR2 are LNHDA and SQIVND (reference sequence). CDR3 region: CASSHIVGSNTGELFF. The CDR3 bases are TGTGCCAGTAGTCACATCGTCGGGAGCAACACCGGGGAGCTGTTTTTT.